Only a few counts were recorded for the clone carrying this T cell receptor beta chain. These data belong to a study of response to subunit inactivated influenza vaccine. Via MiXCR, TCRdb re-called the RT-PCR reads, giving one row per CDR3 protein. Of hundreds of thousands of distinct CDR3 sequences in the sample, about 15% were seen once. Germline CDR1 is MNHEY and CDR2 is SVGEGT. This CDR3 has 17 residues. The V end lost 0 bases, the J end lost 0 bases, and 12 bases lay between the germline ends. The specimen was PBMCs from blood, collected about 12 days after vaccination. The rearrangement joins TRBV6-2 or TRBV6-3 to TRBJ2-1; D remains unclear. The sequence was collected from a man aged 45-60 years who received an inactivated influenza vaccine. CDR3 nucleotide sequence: TGTGCCAGCAGTTACTCCAGGCTGCGTACCTCCTACAATGAGCAGTTCTTC. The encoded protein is CASSYSRLRTSYNEQFF.